This T cell receptor (beta chain) was sequenced for a study of blood T cells in healthy people across ages. The CDR3 is 15 residues long. With 3 bases removed from V and 5 bases from J, the gap between germline ends came to 16 bases. CDR1 and CDR2 (germline): SEHNR, FQNEAQ (reference sequence). The second PCR ran about 6 to 12 cycles with a sample-barcoded 5' primer and J-beta primers. Each cDNA molecule was tagged by a template-switch adaptor that had 12 random nucleotides. TCRdb independently ran MiXCR on the 5' RACE reads; one entry per CDR3 protein. Here the sample spans 730,000 or so distinct CDR3 sequences, around 40% being singletons. To note about this clonotype: The antigen is not known.

General study points: Both higher diversity and more naive CD4+ cells marked long-lived donors when set against aged donors. In older individuals, TCR beta diversity per million T cells was lower, falling roughly linearly with age.

This clonotype was obtained from a woman aged 55-69 years in good health. The chain recombines TRBV7-9 with TRBJ1-2; D unclear. Sequencing used blood. The CDR3: CASSLHAGDIYGYTF. CDR3 DNA: TGTGCCAGCAGCTTGCACGCGGGTGATATTTATGGCTACACCTTC.